A selection of T cell receptor beta chains follows, all from one sample in a study of blood T cells in healthy people across ages. TCRdb re-called the 5' RACE reads with MiXCR, one entry per CDR3 protein. The table has about 800,000 distinct CDR3 sequences, 20% to 25% seen once. The same data also contributed to another study, on T cells of mothers and their children.

The sequencing input was blood. The source is a boy aged 5-17 years in good health. The CDR3 runs from the conserved cysteine through the conserved F or W. The D gene is left open where the match is weak. For some rows the clone size is stated as once, few or many, or as a class when expanded; others skip it.

>-|TRBJ2-2|TRBV12-3/TRBV12-4|-
TGTGCCAGCGGGGTGGGTCTTACCGGGGAGCTGTTTTTT
CASGVGLTGELFF
>-|TRBJ1-1|TRBV30|-
TGTGCCTGGAGGGGCGACCTCTACACTGAAGCTTTCTTT
CAWRGDLYTEAFF
>-|TRBJ1-2|TRBV20-1|-
TGCAGTGCTAGAGATCAGGGCCCTAACTATGGCTACACCTTC
CSARDQGPNYGYTF
>TRBD2|TRBJ2-5|TRBV29-1|-
TGCAGCGCCGCCGGGGGGATCGGAGAGACCCAGTACTTC
CSAAGGIGETQYF
>-|TRBJ1-2|TRBV28|few
TGTGCCAGCAGCCACCTGGACCGCGACTATGGCTACACCTTC
CASSHLDRDYGYTF
>TRBD1|TRBJ1-6|TRBV20-1|-
TGCAGTGCTAGAGATGGGCAGGGGGATTCACCCCTCCACTTT
CSARDGQGDSPLHF
>-|TRBJ1-6|TRBV2|-
TGTGCCAGCGGTGGGCGGACAGATAATTCACCCCTCCACTTT
CASGGRTDNSPLHF
>TRBD1|TRBJ1-1|TRBV20-1|-
TGCAGTGCTAGGCCCCAGGGGGACACTGAAGCTTTCTTT
CSARPQGDTEAFF
>-|TRBJ2-5|TRBV12-3/TRBV12-4|few
TGTGCCAGCAGCCTCTCGGACGCACTCGGGACCCAGTACTTC
CASSLSDALGTQYF
>TRBD2|TRBJ2-3|TRBV29-1|few
TGCAGCGTTGAATTAGCGGGCGTAAGCACAGATACGCAGTATTTT
CSVELAGVSTDTQYF
>-|TRBJ2-1|TRBV28|-
TGTGCCAGCAGACACGGAACAGGGATTGAGCAGTTCTTC
CASRHGTGIEQFF
>-|TRBJ2-5|TRBV29-1|few
TGCAGCGTTGAAGACCTGGGCAGGGGCCTGACCCAGTACTTC
CSVEDLGRGLTQYF
>-|TRBJ1-1|TRBV18|-
TGTGCCAACTCACCATCCCCACAGGGCGCTGAAGCTTTCTTT
CANSPSPQGAEAFF
>-|TRBJ1-3|TRBV29-1|few
TGCAGCGTTGCGGGGACCCTTGGTGGAAACACCATATATTTT
CSVAGTLGGNTIYF
>-|TRBJ2-2|TRBV7-8|few
TGTGCCAGCAGCTCCCACCCAGGGACCGGGGAGCTGTTTTTT
CASSSHPGTGELFF
>-|TRBJ2-1|TRBV7-2|few
TGTGCCAGCACCGGCTCGACAGCCTCCTACAATGAGCAGTTCTTC
CASTGSTASYNEQFF
>-|TRBJ1-3|TRBV7-8|many
TGTGCCAGCAGCTTAGTCTCTGGAAACACCATATATTTT
CASSLVSGNTIYF
>-|TRBJ2-7|TRBV6-4|few
TGTGCCAGCAGTCCGGACAGTACTTCCTACGAGCAGTACTTC
CASSPDSTSYEQYF
>TRBD2|TRBJ2-5|TRBV7-9|-
TGTGCCAGCAGCGAGGGACTAGCGCGCGAGACCCAGTACTTC
CASSEGLARETQYF
>TRBD2|TRBJ2-3|TRBV6-2/TRBV6-3|few
TGTGCCAGCAGCCCGGGACTAGCGGGACCTAGAACGCAGTATTTT
CASSPGLAGPRTQYF
>-|TRBJ1-1|TRBV6-2/TRBV6-3|-
TGTGCCAGCAGGGAAGGGTACACTGAAGCTTTCTTT
CASREGYTEAFF
>TRBD2|TRBJ2-5|TRBV7-2|-
TGTGCCAGCAGCTTAGGCCCTAGCGGGGGAGAGACCCAGTACTTC
CASSLGPSGGETQYF
>TRBD2|TRBJ2-3|TRBV20-1|many
TGCAGTGCTACCCGGACTAGCGGGAGCACAGATACGCAGTATTTT
CSATRTSGSTDTQYF
>TRBD1|TRBJ1-2|TRBV30|-
TGTGCCTGGAGACAGGGGGGCCGGGGCTACACCTTC
CAWRQGGRGYTF
>-|TRBJ1-1|TRBV5-5|few
TGTGCCAGCAGCGAAACTCGCGGTGAAGCTTTCTTT
CASSETRGEAFF
>-|TRBJ2-3|TRBV4-3|few
TGCGCCAGCAGCCCCGGAGGGCGCCGCACAGATACGCAGTATTTT
CASSPGGRRTDTQYF
>-|TRBJ2-5|TRBV21-1|few
TGTGCCAGCAGCAAAGCGCAAGAGACCCAGTACTTC
CASSKAQETQYF
>TRBD1|TRBJ2-3|TRBV10-2|-
TGCGCCAGCAAATATCGACAGGGGGCGTGGGGCACAGATACGCAGTATTTT
CASKYRQGAWGTDTQYF
>TRBD2|TRBJ2-3|TRBV28|-
TGTGCCAGCAGTTTGGAGCGGGGGGTGCCGAGGGATACGCAGTATTTT
CASSLERGVPRDTQYF
>-|TRBJ2-1|TRBV9|few
TGTGCCAGCAGCGTAGCCTGGGGGGACTACAATGAGCAGTTCTTC
CASSVAWGDYNEQFF
>-|TRBJ1-1|TRBV7-6|-
TGTGCCAGCAGCTCCCGACAGGTGAACACTGAAGCTTTCTTT
CASSSRQVNTEAFF
>TRBD1|TRBJ2-1|TRBV7-9|-
TGTGCCAGCAGGAACAGGGGGAATGAGCAGTTCTTC
CASRNRGNEQFF
>-|TRBJ1-2|TRBV7-7|-
TGTGCTAGCAGCTTAGGGCCAGCCTCATATAACTATGGCTACACCTTC
CASSLGPASYNYGYTF
>-|TRBJ2-5|TRBV3-1|few
TGTGCCAGCAATAACCCTATGGAGGAGACCCAGTACTTC
CASNNPMEETQYF
>-|TRBJ1-1|TRBV27|-
TGTGCCAGCAGTCCCCTCTTGAACACTGAAGCTTTCTTT
CASSPLLNTEAFF
>TRBD1|TRBJ2-1|TRBV27|-
TGTGCCAGCAGTCCCTCGACAGGGGGCAATGAGCAGTTCTTC
CASSPSTGGNEQFF
>-|TRBJ1-5|TRBV18|-
TGTGCCAGCTCACCATCGGGATATAGCAATCAGCCCCAGCATTTT
CASSPSGYSNQPQHF
>-|TRBJ2-4|TRBV29-1|-
TGCAGCGCACAAGTTAACAGGGTGGACAATCAGTACTTC
CSAQVNRVDNQYF
>-|TRBJ2-3|TRBV7-3|-
TGTGCCAGCAGCTTATCCGGGCCAGGGACAGATACGCAGTATTTT
CASSLSGPGTDTQYF
>-|TRBJ2-7|TRBV21-1|-
TGTGCCAGCAGCAAAGTGGAAGTTTGGGGGGCTAAAGGCTCCTACGAGCAGTACTTC
CASSKVEVWGAKGSYEQYF
>TRBD1|TRBJ1-4|TRBV6-5|few
TGTGCCAGCAGCCAGGGGGGAAAACTGTTTTTT
CASSQGGKLFF
>-|TRBJ2-2|TRBV4-1|-
TGCGCCAGCAGCCAAGATGCGAACAGGGCAAGCGGGGAGCTGTTTTTT
CASSQDANRASGELFF
>TRBD2|TRBJ2-1|TRBV28|-
TGTGCCAGCAGTCTACCCCTAGCGGGAGTGCTTGAGCAGTTCTTC
CASSLPLAGVLEQFF
>TRBD1|TRBJ2-7|TRBV20-1|few
TGCAGTGCGCGGACAGGGCGAAGCTCCTACGAGCAGTACTTC
CSARTGRSSYEQYF
>TRBD2|TRBJ2-1|TRBV29-1|few
TGCAGCGTTGAGGGGACTAGCGGGAATCGCTCCTACAATGAGCAGTTCTTC
CSVEGTSGNRSYNEQFF
>TRBD1|TRBJ2-1|TRBV24-1|-
TGTGCCACCAGTGACCGCAGTCCGGGACAGGGGATCAATGAGCAGTTCTTC
CATSDRSPGQGINEQFF
>TRBD1|TRBJ2-1|TRBV12-3/TRBV12-4|-
TGTGCCAGCAGAACACCGACAGGGACTGAGCAGTTCTTC
CASRTPTGTEQFF
>TRBD2|TRBJ2-1|TRBV29-1|few
TGCAGCGTTGAAGATCCTGCGGGGGGGGCCCTCAATGAGCAGTTCTTC
CSVEDPAGGALNEQFF
>-|TRBJ2-5|TRBV12-3/TRBV12-4|-
TGTGCCAGCAGCTCAACCCAGGGGCAAGAGACCCAGTACTTC
CASSSTQGQETQYF
>-|TRBJ1-4|TRBV2|-
TGTGCCAGCAGTATAAGACCAACTAATGAAAAACTGTTTTTT
CASSIRPTNEKLFF
>-|TRBJ1-1|TRBV9|-
TGTGCCAGCAGCGAACAGGGTTGGGACACTGAAGCTTTCTTT
CASSEQGWDTEAFF
>TRBD2|TRBJ2-5|TRBV29-1|-
TGCAGCGCTCGGGAGGGGGGCGAGGAGACCCAGTACTTC
CSAREGGEETQYF
>-|TRBJ1-1|TRBV29-1|few
TGCAGCGTTGACTCCCTTGTGGACAGCAGGGCTTTGAACACTGAAGCTTTCTTT
CSVDSLVDSRALNTEAFF
>-|TRBJ2-3|TRBV19|-
TGTGCCAATCAACCCGCAGATACGCAGTATTTT
CANQPADTQYF
>-|TRBJ2-7|TRBV7-8|once
TGTGCCAGCAGCTCCCAGGTAGGACAAGTCGGCTACGAGCAGTACTTC
CASSSQVGQVGYEQYF
>-|TRBJ1-1|TRBV7-9|few
TGTGCCAGCAGCTACCAACCCGGGGCTGAAGCTTTCTTT
CASSYQPGAEAFF
>TRBD2|TRBJ2-3|TRBV28|few
TGTGCCAGCAGTTTATTTAGCGGGAGGACCCTGGGCACAGATACGCAGTATTTT
CASSLFSGRTLGTDTQYF
>TRBD2|TRBJ2-5|TRBV7-3|-
TGTGCCAGCAGCGCGGGACTAGCGGGGAGTTTAGAAGAGACCCAGTACTTC
CASSAGLAGSLEETQYF
>-|TRBJ2-3|TRBV18|few
TGTGCCAGCTCACCACCGGGTCCTGTCACAGATACGCAGTATTTT
CASSPPGPVTDTQYF
>TRBD2|TRBJ2-3|TRBV7-8|few
TGTGCCAGCAACCTGATGGGGGGGGCAGATACGCAGTATTTT
CASNLMGGADTQYF